These 13 T cell receptor beta chains came from one sample sequenced in a study of blood T cell repertoires in COVID-19. This table comes from immunoSEQ multiplex PCR, and its TCRdb copy is limited to in-frame clones, with some not included. The table records approximately 300,000 clones, around 90% of them present only once. Sequencing was done on a sample of peripheral blood. The receptors stem from a man in his fifties or sixties with active or convalescent COVID-19.

The rearrangement joins TRBV19 to TRBJ2-1; D not resolved. Trimming left V 5 bases short and J 0 bases short, with 11 bases between. The V gene's germline CDR1 is LNHDA and CDR2 SQIVND (reference sequence). This CDR3 has 15 residues. Here the CDR3 reads CASSEDLSSYNEQFF. CDR3 nucleotide sequence: TGTGCCAGTAGTGAAGATCTGAGCTCCTACAATGAGCAGTTCTTC.

V and J are TRBV28 and TRBJ2-5; D call uncertain. The V and J ends lost 3 bases and 1 base respectively, with 15 bases between them. CDR1 is MDHEN, CDR2 SYDVKM, per germline. This CDR3 region has 16 residues. The DNA of the CDR3 is TGTGCCAGCAGTTTCCCATTTGACCAGCGCCAAGAGACCCAGTACTTC. It is translated as CASSFPFDQRQETQYF.

CDR3 sequence reads: CASSLTGGGGNQPQHF. The CDR3 DNA follows: TGTGCCAGCAGCTTGACAGGCGGAGGGGGCAATCAGCCCCAGCATTTT. The chain uses TRBV5-4 and TRBJ1-5; tentatively, D is TRBD1 (5 bases). This CDR3 spans 16 amino acids. Germline loops: CDR1 SGHNT, CDR2 YYREEE (reference sequence). V lost 1 base and J lost 2, with 13 bases in between.

V gene TRBV2 combines with J gene TRBJ2-3, with TRBD2 as a possible D gene (7 bases). The CDR3 sequence is 13 residues long. Germline loops: CDR1 SNHLY, CDR2 FYNNEI. V was pared by 8 bases and J by 3 bases, with 12 bases between. The CDR3 here is CASAGALTDTQYF. CDR3 nucleotides: TGTGCCAGCGCGGGGGCCCTAACAGATACGCAGTATTTT.

The chain couples TRBV4-2 to TRBJ2-1; 12 nucleotides match TRBD2. The CDR3 has 16 residues. From germline, CDR1 is LGHNA and CDR2 YNFKEQ. Trimming took 4 bases from V and 8 from J; bases not matched to a gene: 9. The CDR3 region has the DNA TGTGCCAGCAGCCGAGGGACTAGCGGGTCGAGCGATGAGCAGTTCTTC. Amino acids: CASSRGTSGSSDEQFF.

The chain has TRBV10-3 and TRBJ1-4; TRBD1 is a possible D gene (6 bases). CDR1 is ENHRY, CDR2 SYGVKD, per germline. The length of the CDR3 is 14 residues. V lost 4 bases and J lost 0, with 6 bases in between. The CDR3 loop reads CAISAGATNEKLFF. The CDR3 DNA sequence: TGTGCCATCAGTGCAGGGGCAACTAATGAAAAACTGTTTTTT.

The chain couples TRBV6-1 to TRBJ1-5, with D hard to call. Germline V gene lookup returns CDR1 MNHNS and CDR2 SASEGT. The CDR3 extends over 15 amino acids. Trimming removed 3 bases from V and 3 bases from J, with 12 bases in between. The CDR3, as DNA: TGTGCCAGCAGTGAGAGCGCCGGCGACAATCAGCCCCAGCATTTT. Translating gives CASSESAGDNQPQHF.

The gene calls are TRBV7-8 and TRBJ1-1; the D gene is possibly TRBD1 (5 bases). CDR1 and CDR2 (germline): SGHVS, FQNEAQ. The CDR3 length is 15 residues. V was trimmed by 1 base and J by 4 bases, leaving 13 bases between them. Here the CDR3 DNA reads TGTGCCAGCAGCTTAGTTCAGGGCCCCGGCACTGAAGCTTTCTTT. Translating it yields CASSLVQGPGTEAFF.

This clone occurred once. The chain links TRBV9 to TRBJ1-1; 8 nucleotides line up with TRBD1. Germline CDR1 and CDR2: SGDLS and YYNGEE. The CDR3 has 14 residues. V lost 3 bases to trimming and J lost 1 base; unmatched junction nucleotides: 2. CDR3: CASSEGQANTEAFF. As DNA, the CDR3 is TGTGCCAGCAGCGAGGGACAGGCGAACACTGAAGCTTTCTTT.

The chain has TRBV5-1 and TRBJ2-3, with 10 bases identical to TRBD2. The germline CDR1 and CDR2 sequences are SGHRS and YFSETQ. The V segment lost 0 bases and the J segment 4 bases; nucleotides outside the gene matches: 2. CDR3 length equals 15 residues. The CDR3 nucleotides read TGCGCCAGCAGCTTGGCAACTAGCGGGGCAGATACGCAGTATTTT. It yields the protein CASSLATSGADTQYF.

The chain combines TRBV30 with TRBJ2-1; D is uncertain. CDR1 is GTSNPN and CDR2 is SVGIG in the germline V gene (reference sequence). The CDR3 runs to 11 residues. V was pared by 0 bases and J by 7 bases, with 4 bases between. The CDR3 reads CAWSVANEQFF. CDR3 nucleotides: TGTGCCTGGAGTGTAGCGAATGAGCAGTTCTTC.

This clone has only one observation. The chain couples TRBV28 to TRBJ2-5; tentative D call: TRBD2 (6 bases). Germline-derived CDR1 and CDR2 are MDHEN and SYDVKM. CDR3 size: 13 residues. V lost 8 bases to trimming and J lost 0 bases, with 10 bases between them. This chain's CDR3 is CASCGTYQETQYF. The DNA of the CDR3 is TGTGCCAGCTGCGGGACGTACCAAGAGACCCAGTACTTC.

The rearrangement links TRBV5-1 to TRBJ2-2; TRBD1 matches 7 bases. CDR1 and CDR2 from the germline V gene are SGHRS and YFSETQ. The CDR3 sequence is 16 residues long. The trim removed 0 bases at V and 0 bases at J, leaving 2 bases unmatched. The CDR3 DNA is TGCGCCAGCAGCTTGGCCGGACAGGCGAACACCGGGGAGCTGTTTTTT. Translating gives CASSLAGQANTGELFF.